This TCR beta chain appears in the sequencing data of a study of siplizumab effects on memory and regulatory T cells. In the case of this clone: Its matching antigen is unknown.

Sequencing of each sample assayed some 10^5 TCR templates. Here immunoSEQ multiplex PCR was the method, and the copy in TCRdb shows in-frame clones only, minus some. The repertoire holds approximately 100,000 clones, with around 90% as singletons. Points from the study as a whole: Memory cells seemed less diverse than naive T cells, which also seemed major contributors to the alloresponse. Roughly 75-95% of proliferating CD4+ or CD8+ clones lacked a naive or memory phenotype that could be assigned.

CDR1 and CDR2 from the germline V gene are MNHEY and SMNVEV (reference sequence). The CDR3 contains 14 residues. The V end lost 6 bases, the J end lost 3 bases, and 12 bases lay between the germline ends. The chain recombines TRBV27 with TRBJ1-5; D possibly corresponds to TRBD1 (5 bases). What was sequenced was non-Treg CD4+ T cells sorted from blood. This TCR was recovered from a human donor in good health. CDR3 bases: TGTGCCAGCAGCCAATACAGGTCCAATCAGCCCCAGCATTTT. It yields the protein CASSQYRSNQPQHF.